The TCR beta chain under discussion was sequenced for a study of a mutant IDH1 vaccine in newly diagnosed glioma. On the study more broadly: The start of vaccination came 4-6 weeks after radiotherapy alone, or with temozolomide cycles.

Time point of the sample: week 11, during vaccination. It was 300 ug of mutant IDH1 20-mer peptide that made up each vaccine dose, given with topical imiquimod. A note on this clone: Antigen: not known.

The assay was immunoSEQ multiplex PCR, and TCRdb's table has in-frame clones only and misses some. The profile shows under 40,000 clones, roughly 78% of them singletons. The CDR3 is made up of 16 amino acids. Germline V gene lookup returns CDR1 LGHNA and CDR2 YSLEER. V shed 0 bases, J shed 0 bases, and the junction held 3 bases outside the gene matches. The TCR comes from a young man with glioma. The J gene is TRBJ1-1, the V gene TRBV4-3; the match to TRBD1 covers 8 bases. Specimen: PBMCs, collected from a glioma patient whose treatment included an IDH1 peptide vaccine. CDR3 region: CASSQDWTGMNTEAFF. Written as DNA, the CDR3 is TGCGCCAGCAGCCAAGATTGGACAGGGATGAACACTGAAGCTTTCTTT.